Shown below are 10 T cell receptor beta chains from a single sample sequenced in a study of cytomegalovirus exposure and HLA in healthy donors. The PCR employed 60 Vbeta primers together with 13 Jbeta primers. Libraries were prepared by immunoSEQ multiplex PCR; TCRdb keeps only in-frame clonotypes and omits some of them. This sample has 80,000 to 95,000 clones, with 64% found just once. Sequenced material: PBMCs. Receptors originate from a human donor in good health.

DNA for the CDR3: TGTGCCAGCAGCCCCCGTGAGGGCGAGCAGTACTTC. It encodes CASSPREGEQYF. This rearrangement joins TRBV7-3 to TRBJ2-7; maybe TRBD2 (5 bases). Germline V lookup: CDR1 SGHTA, CDR2 FQGTGA. V was cut by 5 bases and J by 6 bases, with 11 bases left in between. This CDR3 region has 12 residues.

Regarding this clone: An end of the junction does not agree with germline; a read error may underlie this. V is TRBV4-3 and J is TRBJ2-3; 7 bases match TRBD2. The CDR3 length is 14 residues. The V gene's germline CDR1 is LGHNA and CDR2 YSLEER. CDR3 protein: CASSRLEAGDAQYF. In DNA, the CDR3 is TGCGCCAGCAGCCGACTCGAGGCGGGAGATGCGCAGTATTTT.

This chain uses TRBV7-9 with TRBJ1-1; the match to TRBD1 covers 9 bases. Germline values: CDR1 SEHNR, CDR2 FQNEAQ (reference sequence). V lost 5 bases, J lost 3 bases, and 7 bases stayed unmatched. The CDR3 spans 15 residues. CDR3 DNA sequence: TGTGCCAGCAGCGCAACAGGGGGCGAGTACACTGAAGCTTTCTTT. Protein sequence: CASSATGGEYTEAFF.

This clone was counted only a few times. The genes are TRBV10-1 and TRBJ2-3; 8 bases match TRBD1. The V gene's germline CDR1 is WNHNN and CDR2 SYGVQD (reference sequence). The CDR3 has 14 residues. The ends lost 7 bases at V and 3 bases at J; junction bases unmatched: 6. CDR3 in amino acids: CASTRDRWTDTQYF. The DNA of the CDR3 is TGCGCCAGCACCCGGGACAGGTGGACAGATACGCAGTATTTT.

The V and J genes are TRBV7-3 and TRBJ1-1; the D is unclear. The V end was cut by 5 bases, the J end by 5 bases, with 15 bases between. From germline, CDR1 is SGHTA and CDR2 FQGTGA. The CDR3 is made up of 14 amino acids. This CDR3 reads CASSPTSGWTEAFF. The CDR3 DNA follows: TGTGCCAGCAGCCCCACCTCGGGTTGGACTGAAGCTTTCTTT.

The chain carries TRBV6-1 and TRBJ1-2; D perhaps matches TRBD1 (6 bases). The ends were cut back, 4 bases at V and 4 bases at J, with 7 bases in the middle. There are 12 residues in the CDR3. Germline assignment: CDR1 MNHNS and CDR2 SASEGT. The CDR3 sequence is CASSVGAYGYTF. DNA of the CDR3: TGTGCCAGCAGTGTGGGGGCCTATGGCTACACCTTC.

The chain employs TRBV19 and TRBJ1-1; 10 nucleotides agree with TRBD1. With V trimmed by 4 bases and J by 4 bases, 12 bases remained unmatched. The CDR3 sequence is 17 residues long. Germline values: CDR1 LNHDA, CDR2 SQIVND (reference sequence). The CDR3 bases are TGTGCCAGTAGTACAGAGACAGGGGGCGCCCGATCCACTGAAGCTTTCTTT. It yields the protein CASSTETGGARSTEAFF.

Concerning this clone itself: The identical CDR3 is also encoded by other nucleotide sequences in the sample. CDR3 bases: TGTGCCTGGAGTTCGGAGGTGGGCAGTCATTCACCCCTCCACTTT. Translating it yields CAWSSEVGSHSPLHF. This sequence joins TRBV30 and TRBJ1-6; D unresolved. Germline values: CDR1 GTSNPN, CDR2 SVGIG (reference sequence). Deletions cut 2 bases from V and 8 bases from J, with 16 bases between. This CDR3 has 15 amino acids.

DNA of the CDR3: TGTGCCAGCACCACCGGACCTGGACAGGGGGCGAACGGGGAGCTGTTTTTT. Translation: CASTTGPGQGANGELFF. The V call is TRBV11-3, the J call TRBJ2-2; TRBD1 matches 11 bases. The CDR3 runs to 17 residues. With V trimmed by 7 bases and J by 7 bases, 14 bases remained unmatched. Looked up from germline, CDR1 is SGHNT and CDR2 is YENEEA.

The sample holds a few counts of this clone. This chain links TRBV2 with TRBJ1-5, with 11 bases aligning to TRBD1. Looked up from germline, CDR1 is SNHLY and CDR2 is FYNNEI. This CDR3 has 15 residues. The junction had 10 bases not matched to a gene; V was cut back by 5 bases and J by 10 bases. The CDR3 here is CASSLTGTGGDPQHF. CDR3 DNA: TGTGCCAGCAGTTTGACCGGGACAGGGGGTGATCCCCAGCATTTT.